These 7 T cell receptor beta chains share one sample of origin, sequenced in a study of blood T cell repertoires in COVID-19. Profiled with immunoSEQ multiplex PCR; TCRdb holds only in-frame clones, not every one. The sample has about 94,000 clones, around 87% seen once. Source material: peripheral blood. These receptors originate from a human donor with acute or convalescent COVID-19. The donor label of this sample is uncertain.

This sequence joins TRBV19 and TRBJ1-6, with a tentative D call TRBD1 (6 bases). In germline, CDR1 is LNHDA, CDR2 SQIVND (reference sequence). V gave up 3 bases and J gave up 9 bases, with 15 bases separating them. There are 15 residues in the CDR3. The CDR3 reads CASSIEDSFSSPLHF. In nucleotides, the CDR3 is TGTGCCAGTAGTATCGAGGACAGCTTTAGTTCACCCCTCCACTTT.

This sequence joins TRBV28 and TRBJ1-2, with TRBD1 identical over 8 bases. Germline trimming cut 6 bases from V and 8 bases from J; bases unmatched to any gene: 11. Germline CDR1 is MDHEN and CDR2 is SYDVKM. This CDR3 is built from 14 residues. CDR3 region: CASSTGQGLRGYTF. In DNA form, the CDR3 reads TGTGCCAGCAGCACTGGACAGGGCCTCCGGGGCTACACCTTC.

The chain recombines TRBV7-8 with TRBJ2-7; 11 bases map to TRBD2. Germline V gene lookup returns CDR1 SGHVS and CDR2 FQNEAQ. The V gene end was trimmed by 1 base and the J gene end by 6 bases; junction bases not matched to a gene: 8. The CDR3 runs to 16 residues. The chain's CDR3 is CASSLGTGTSGTEQYF. The CDR3 DNA reads as TGTGCCAGCAGCTTAGGAACCGGGACTAGCGGTACCGAGCAGTACTTC.

This clone was found once. The chain has TRBV2 and TRBJ2-7; D is perhaps TRBD1 (8 bases). CDR1 SNHLY and CDR2 FYNNEI come from the germline V gene. Trimming took off 8 bases at V and 5 bases at J, with 22 bases between the two ends. CDR3 length: 15 amino acids. CDR3 DNA sequence: TGTGCCAGCGGGGGGGCCAGAGGGACAGGCGACGAGCAGTACTTC. It translates to CASGGARGTGDEQYF.

This clone appeared a few times. The rearrangement uses TRBV15 and TRBJ1-6; D is unresolved. This CDR3 region has 18 residues. Germline values: CDR1 LNHNV, CDR2 YYDKDF (reference sequence). With 0 bases removed from V and 9 bases from J, the gap between germline ends came to 21 bases. The CDR3 protein is CATSRDRQRGVGISPLHF. Written as DNA, the CDR3 is TGTGCCACCAGCAGAGATCGTCAGCGCGGGGTGGGTATTTCACCCCTCCACTTT. Based on the CDR3 plus reference TRBV15 and TRBJ1-6, the full variable domain is DAMVIQNPRYQVTQFGKPVTLSCSQTLNHNVMYWYQQKSSQAPKLLFHYYDKDFNNEADTPDNFQSRRPNTSFCFLDIRSPGLGDTAMYLCATSRDRQRGVGISPLHFGNGTRLTVT.

The chain links TRBV24-1 to TRBJ2-3; TRBD2 matches 8 bases. Germline V gives CDR1 KGHDR, CDR2 SFDVKD. The CDR3 spans 17 residues. The V gene end was trimmed by 6 bases and the J gene end by 2 bases; junction bases not matched to a gene: 12. The CDR3 DNA is TGTGCCACCAGTCCCTCGGGGCGGGGGGCCTCCACAGATACGCAGTATTTT. Its protein product is CATSPSGRGASTDTQYF.

The chain carries TRBV2 and TRBJ2-7; D may be TRBD1 (5 bases). The V gene lost 4 bases and the J gene lost 2 bases, with 12 bases spanning the gap. This CDR3 has 14 residues. Germline V CDR1 and CDR2: SNHLY, FYNNEI. CDR3 DNA sequence: TGTGCCAGCAGTGTGGCCAGGGTGACCTACGAGCAGTACTTC. This translates into CASSVARVTYEQYF. The full variable domain, with the rest looked up from reference TRBV2 and TRBJ2-7, is EPEVTQTPSHQVTQMGQEVILRCVPISNHLYFYWYRQILGQKVEFLVSFYNNEISEKSEIFDDQFSVERPDGSNFTLKIRSTKLEDSAMYFCASSVARVTYEQYFGPGTRLTVT.